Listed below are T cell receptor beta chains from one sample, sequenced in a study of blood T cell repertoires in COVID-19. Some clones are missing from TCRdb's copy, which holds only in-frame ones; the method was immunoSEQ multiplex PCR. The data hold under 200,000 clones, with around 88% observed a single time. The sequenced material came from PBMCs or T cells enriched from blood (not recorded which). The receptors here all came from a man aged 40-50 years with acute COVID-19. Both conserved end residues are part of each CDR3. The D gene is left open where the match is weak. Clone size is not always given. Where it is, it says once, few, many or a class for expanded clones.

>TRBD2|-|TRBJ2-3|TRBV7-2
CASSQLAGVSDTQYF
TGTGCCAGCAGCCAACTAGCGGGAGTTTCAGATACGCAGTATTTT
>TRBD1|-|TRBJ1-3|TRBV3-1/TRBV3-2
CASSQAGGRSGNTIYF
TGTGCCAGCAGCCAAGCAGGGGGAAGATCCGGAAACACCATATATTTT
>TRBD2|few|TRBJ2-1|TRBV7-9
CASSPRGGRVDEQFF
TGTGCCAGCAGCCCCCGGGGCGGGAGAGTGGATGAGCAGTTCTTC
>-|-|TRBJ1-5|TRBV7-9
CASSLNWNQPQHF
TGTGCCAGCAGCTTAAACTGGAATCAGCCCCAGCATTTT
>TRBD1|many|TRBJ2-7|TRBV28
CASSAAGTGVYEQYF
TGTGCCAGCAGTGCCGCCGGAACAGGGGTCTACGAGCAGTACTTC
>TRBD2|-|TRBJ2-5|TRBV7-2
CASSLGTSGSWETQYF
TGTGCCAGCAGCTTAGGGACTAGCGGGAGTTGGGAGACCCAGTACTTC
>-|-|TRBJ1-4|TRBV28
CASSLLSFSGGEKLFF
TGTGCCAGCAGTTTATTATCGTTCTCCGGGGGTGAAAAACTGTTTTTT
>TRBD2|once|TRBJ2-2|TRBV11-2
CASSMGLVDGELFF
TGTGCCAGCAGCATGGGACTAGTGGACGGGGAGCTGTTTTTT
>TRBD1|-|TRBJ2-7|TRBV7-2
CASSGGGTGEGEQYF
TGTGCCAGCAGCGGAGGAGGGACAGGGGAGGGGGAGCAGTACTTC
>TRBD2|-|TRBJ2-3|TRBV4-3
CASSQEREGGADTQYF
TGCGCCAGCAGCCAAGAACGGGAGGGCGGCGCAGATACGCAGTATTTT
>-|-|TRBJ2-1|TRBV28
CASSPHLVLKFF
TGTGCCAGCAGTCCTCACTTAGTCCTTAAGTTCTTC
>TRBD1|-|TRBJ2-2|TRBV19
CASTKGQLLTGELFF
TGTGCCAGTACCAAGGGACAGTTACTTACCGGGGAGCTGTTTTTT
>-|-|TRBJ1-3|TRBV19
CASRAGHAGNTIYF
TGTGCCAGTAGGGCAGGGCACGCTGGAAACACCATATATTTT
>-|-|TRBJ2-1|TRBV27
CASSEFDEQFF
TGTGCCAGCAGTGAGTTTGATGAGCAGTTCTTC
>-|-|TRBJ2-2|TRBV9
CASSVGSEGELFF
TGTGCCAGCAGCGTAGGATCGGAGGGGGAGCTGTTTTTT
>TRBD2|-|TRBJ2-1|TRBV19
CATHPRLAGENEQFF
TGTGCCACCCACCCCCGACTAGCGGGAGAGAATGAGCAGTTCTTC
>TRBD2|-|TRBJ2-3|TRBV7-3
CASSLAPSGSTDTQYF
TGTGCCAGCAGCTTAGCCCCTAGCGGGAGCACAGATACGCAGTATTTT
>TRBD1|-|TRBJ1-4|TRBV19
CASSMSGTGGKLFF
TGTGCCAGTAGTATGTCAGGGACAGGGGGCAAACTGTTTTTT
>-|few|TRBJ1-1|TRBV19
CASSISWRQRGTEAFF
TGTGCCAGTAGTATCTCTTGGAGACAGCGAGGTACTGAAGCTTTCTTT
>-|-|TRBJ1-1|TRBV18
CASSPRGEAFF
TGTGCCAGCTCACCCCGGGGTGAAGCTTTCTTT
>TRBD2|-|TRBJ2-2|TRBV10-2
CASFDGGEAGELFF
TGCGCCAGCTTTGATGGGGGGGAGGCCGGGGAGCTGTTTTTT
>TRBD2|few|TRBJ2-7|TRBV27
CASGLAGLVGEQYF
TGTGCCAGCGGACTAGCGGGTCTGGTGGGCGAGCAGTACTTC
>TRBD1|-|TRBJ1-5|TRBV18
CASSQQGGLGSQHF
TGTGCCAGCTCACAACAGGGGGGATTGGGATCCCAGCATTTT
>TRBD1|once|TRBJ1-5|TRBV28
CASSLGQGYRQPQHF
TGTGCCAGCAGTCTCGGACAGGGGTATCGTCAGCCCCAGCATTTT
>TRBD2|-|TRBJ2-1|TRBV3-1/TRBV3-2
CASSQDRAGAQPYNEQFF
TGTGCCAGCAGCCAAGATCGAGCGGGAGCTCAACCGTACAATGAGCAGTTCTTC
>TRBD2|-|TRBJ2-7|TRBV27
CASSFFPQLAGDGEQYF
TGTGCCAGCAGTTTCTTCCCGCAACTAGCGGGAGATGGGGAACAGTACTTC
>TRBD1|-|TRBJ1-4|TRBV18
CASSPGQGLTNEKLFF
TGTGCCAGCTCACCGGGACAGGGGTTGACTAATGAAAAACTGTTTTTT
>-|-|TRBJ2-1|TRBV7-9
CASSWRDAGYNEQFF
TGTGCCAGCAGCTGGCGGGATGCGGGGTACAATGAGCAGTTCTTC
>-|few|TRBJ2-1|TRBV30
CAWRQVLSSYNEQFF
TGTGCCTGGAGACAGGTACTTAGCTCCTACAATGAGCAGTTCTTC
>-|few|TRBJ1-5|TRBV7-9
CASSLRAGDQPQHF
TGTGCCAGCAGCTTAAGGGCAGGGGATCAGCCCCAGCATTTT
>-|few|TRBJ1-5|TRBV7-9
CASSLAGPQPQHF
TGTGCCAGCAGCTTAGCGGGGCCTCAGCCCCAGCATTTT
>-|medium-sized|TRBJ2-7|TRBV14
CASSQNTVISYEQYF
TGTGCCAGCAGCCAAAATACAGTCATATCCTACGAGCAGTACTTC
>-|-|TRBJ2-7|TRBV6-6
CATGGRDRSYEQYF
TGTGCCACCGGCGGGCGGGACCGCTCCTACGAGCAGTACTTC
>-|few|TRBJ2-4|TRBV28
CASSLRSLAKNIQYF
TGTGCCAGCAGTTTGAGGAGTCTAGCCAAAAACATTCAGTACTTC
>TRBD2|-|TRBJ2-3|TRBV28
CASSLAGGVLSTDTQYF
TGTGCCAGCAGTCTAGCGGGAGGGGTTCTTAGCACAGATACGCAGTATTTT
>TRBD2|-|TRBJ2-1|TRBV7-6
CASGGLPYNEQFF
TGTGCCAGCGGGGGACTACCATACAATGAGCAGTTCTTC
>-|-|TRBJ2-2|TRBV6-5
CASSYSGGPGELFF
TGTGCCAGCAGTTACTCGGGGGGTCCCGGGGAGCTGTTTTTT
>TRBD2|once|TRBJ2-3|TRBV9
CARSGRGGASRTDTQYF
TGTGCCCGCAGCGGGCGGGGGGGGGCTAGCAGGACAGATACGCAGTATTTT
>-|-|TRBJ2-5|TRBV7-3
CASSFGSRETQYF
TGTGCCAGCAGCTTCGGTAGCAGAGAGACCCAGTACTTC
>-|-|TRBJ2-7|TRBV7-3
CASRGSTYEQYF
TGTGCCAGCAGGGGTAGCACCTACGAGCAGTACTTC
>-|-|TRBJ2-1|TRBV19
CASSRRGEYYNEQFF
TGTGCCAGTAGTAGGCGGGGAGAATACTACAATGAGCAGTTCTTC
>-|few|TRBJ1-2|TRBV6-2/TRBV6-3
CASSSSYILSPGYTF
TGTGCCAGCAGTTCCTCCTATATATTATCCCCTGGCTACACCTTC
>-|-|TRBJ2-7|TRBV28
CASSFGSSPEQYF
TGTGCCAGCAGTTTTGGTAGTTCCCCCGAGCAGTACTTC
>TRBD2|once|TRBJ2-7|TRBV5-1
CASSIGLAGEDEQYF
TGCGCCAGCAGCATAGGACTAGCGGGAGAGGACGAGCAGTACTTC
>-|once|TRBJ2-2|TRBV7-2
CASSPEVYTGELFF
TGTGCCAGCAGCCCCGAGGTGTACACCGGGGAGCTGTTTTTT
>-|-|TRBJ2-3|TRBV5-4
CASSLDWTDTQYF
TGTGCCAGCAGCTTGGACTGGACAGATACGCAGTATTTT
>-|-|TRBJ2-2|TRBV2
CASSGLANTGELFF
TGTGCCAGCAGTGGGCTAGCGAACACCGGGGAGCTGTTTTTT
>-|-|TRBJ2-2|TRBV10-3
CAISAAGVYTGELFF
TGTGCCATCAGTGCCGCAGGGGTCTACACCGGGGAGCTGTTTTTT
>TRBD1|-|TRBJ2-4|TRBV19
CASSPTGGQLDIQYF
TGTGCCAGTAGTCCGACAGGGGGCCAACTCGACATTCAGTACTTC
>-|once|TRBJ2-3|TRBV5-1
CASRLEDSWGTDTQYF
TGCGCCAGCAGGTTGGAAGACAGTTGGGGCACAGATACGCAGTATTTT
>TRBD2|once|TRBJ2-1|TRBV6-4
CASSDSGTSGRANYNEQFF
TGTGCCAGCAGTGACTCCGGGACCAGCGGGAGGGCAAACTACAATGAGCAGTTCTTC
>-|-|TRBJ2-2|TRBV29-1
CSVERGTGELFF
TGCAGCGTTGAGAGAGGAACCGGGGAGCTGTTTTTT
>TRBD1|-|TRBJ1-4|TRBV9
CASSPRQGPDEKLFF
TGTGCCAGCAGCCCCAGACAGGGGCCAGATGAAAAACTGTTTTTT